One and the same sample provided the 21 T cell receptor beta chains below, sequenced in a study of T-cell reconstitution after alpha-beta-depleted transplantation in children. Preparing the TCRbeta library involved the use of unique molecular identifiers. TCRdb re-called the PCR reads with MiXCR, one entry per CDR3 protein. The data show about 540,000 distinct CDR3 sequences, around 17% seen once. This specimen consisted of PBMCs from the stem cell graft donor, obtained from the stem cell graft. The receptors derive from a human donor who donated a stem cell graft to a child with acute lymphoblastic leukemia.

This clonotype was picked up a small number of times. The genes are TRBV15 and TRBJ2-1; possibly TRBD2 for D (6 bases). Trimming removed 8 bases at V and 5 bases at J, with 19 bases between. This CDR3 spans 15 amino acids. Germline values: CDR1 LNHNV, CDR2 YYDKDF (reference sequence). Here the CDR3 reads CATSRERGVDNEQFF. CDR3 DNA sequence: TGTGCCACCTCACGGGAGAGGGGTGTTGACAATGAGCAGTTCTTC.

The chain combines TRBV20-1 with TRBJ2-7, with TRBD2 identical over 7 bases. From germline, CDR1 is DFQATT and CDR2 SNEGSKA (reference sequence). This CDR3 region has 13 residues. The junction had 6 bases not matched to a gene; V was cut back by 3 bases and J by 4 bases. The CDR3 nucleotides read TGCAGTGCTAGTCCGGGGACTACATACGAGCAGTACTTC. As protein: CSASPGTTYEQYF.

The chain links TRBV9 to TRBJ2-3; D is uncertain. Germline-derived CDR1 and CDR2 are SGDLS and YYNGEE. The CDR3 totals 14 residues. V gave up 2 bases and J gave up 1 base, with 8 bases separating them. DNA for the CDR3: TGTGCCAGCAGCGTCAGCTGGGGCACAGATACGCAGTATTTT. Amino acid sequence: CASSVSWGTDTQYF.

This clonotype was counted a few times. The J gene is TRBJ2-7, the V gene TRBV5-1; D perhaps matches TRBD2 (6 bases). The germline V gene encodes CDR1 SGHRS and CDR2 YFSETQ. V was pared by 4 bases and J by 3 bases, with 23 bases between. The CDR3 totals 17 residues. The chain's CDR3 is CASSPGTAGFLYYEQYF. Written as DNA, the CDR3 is TGCGCCAGCAGCCCTGGGACTGCCGGGTTCCTCTACTACGAGCAGTACTTC.

The chain employs TRBV20-1 and TRBJ1-5; unclear D gene. Trimming stripped 0 bases from V and 0 bases from J, with 15 bases between. Per germline, CDR1 DFQATT and CDR2 SNEGSKA (reference sequence). This CDR3 comprises 17 residues. CDR3 in DNA: TGCAGTGCTAGAGATAGTGTGCGGGATTATAGCAATCAGCCCCAGCATTTT. Its protein product is CSARDSVRDYSNQPQHF.

This clonotype was observed a handful of times. The chain recombines TRBV12-3 or TRBV12-4 with TRBJ2-3, with a possible D match to TRBD2 (6 bases). The length of the CDR3 is 14 residues. V lost 3 bases and J 2 bases, leaving 9 bases between the germline ends. CDR3 sequence (DNA): TGTGCCAGCAGTTTTGGAGGGATCACAGATACGCAGTATTTT. This translates into CASSFGGITDTQYF.

This clonotype was counted only a few times. The rearrangement uses TRBV10-3 and TRBJ1-2, with TRBD1 matching over 8 bases. With 4 bases clipped from V and 4 bases from J, the junction kept 8 bases outside the gene matches. CDR3 length equals 15 residues. Germline V gives CDR1 ENHRY, CDR2 SYGVKD. DNA for the CDR3: TGTGCCATCAGTGCCGTGGCAGGGGGCCGCTATGGCTACACCTTC. It specifies CAISAVAGGRYGYTF.

This clonotype came up a few times. The V gene is TRBV5-1, the J gene TRBJ1-2; 7 positions match TRBD1. The germline gives CDR1 SGHRS, CDR2 YFSETQ. The CDR3 sequence is 12 residues long. The junction had 5 bases not matched to a gene; V was cut back by 4 bases and J by 8 bases. The CDR3 loop is CASSPDRVGYTF. In DNA, the CDR3 is TGCGCCAGCAGCCCAGACAGGGTAGGCTACACCTTC.

This clonotype has only a few counts. The chain links TRBV5-1 to TRBJ2-1, with 11 nucleotides matching TRBD2. J lost 4 bases, V lost 2 bases, and 8 bases had no gene match. Per the germline V gene, CDR1 is SGHRS and CDR2 is YFSETQ. The CDR3 length is 17 residues. The CDR3 nucleotides read TGCGCCAGCAGCTTTCAGACTAGCGGGATCGGGTACAATGAGCAGTTCTTC. As protein: CASSFQTSGIGYNEQFF.

This clonotype was observed a handful of times. The chain combines TRBV20-1 with TRBJ1-5; 8 positions match TRBD1. Germline V gene sequence: CDR1 DFQATT, CDR2 SNEGSKA (reference sequence). With 3 bases clipped from V and 0 bases from J, the junction kept 13 bases outside the gene matches. The CDR3 is 18 residues long. CDR3 protein: CSASSIGQGTLSNQPQHF. The CDR3 coding sequence is TGCAGTGCTAGCTCAATCGGACAGGGCACCCTTAGCAATCAGCCCCAGCATTTT.

The table lists this clonotype with a few counts. The chain has TRBV7-6 and TRBJ2-3; 10 bases agree with TRBD2. Trimming at V came to 0 bases and at J to 2 bases, leaving 5 bases not matched to a gene. Germline V gene data show CDR1 as SGHVS and CDR2 as FNYEAQ. The CDR3 sequence is 17 residues long. The CDR3 coding sequence is TGTGCCAGCAGCTTAGCACTAGCGGGATTCTTCACAGATACGCAGTATTTT. Translated: CASSLALAGFFTDTQYF.

This clonotype was recorded a few times. This rearrangement joins TRBV10-3 to TRBJ1-6, with TRBD1 as a possible D gene (5 bases). The germline V gene encodes CDR1 ENHRY and CDR2 SYGVKD. The CDR3 covers 13 residues. Trimming cost V 3 bases and J 8 bases, with 8 bases left between them. The CDR3, as DNA: TGTGCCATCAGTGACAGGGCGGATTCACCCCTCCACTTT. It translates to CAISDRADSPLHF.

This clonotype has a handful of counts. The rearrangement joins TRBV5-1 to TRBJ2-7; the match to TRBD2 covers 13 bases. This CDR3 is 15 amino acids long. Losses at the gene ends were 4 bases for V and 2 bases for J; bases not matched to a gene: 3. Germline V gene data show CDR1 as SGHRS and CDR2 as YFSETQ. The CDR3 region is CASSGGTSGTYEQYF. CDR3 nucleotides: TGCGCCAGCAGCGGTGGGACTAGCGGGACCTACGAGCAGTACTTC.

This clonotype turned up a few times. The gene calls are TRBV29-1 and TRBJ2-1, with TRBD2 identical over 11 bases. This CDR3 has 13 residues. V trimming: 5 bases; J trimming: 5 bases; junction bases outside the gene matches: 2. In germline, CDR1 is SQVTM, CDR2 ANQGSEA. CDR3 DNA: TGCAGCGTTACGGGACTAGCGGACAATGAGCAGTTCTTC. This encodes CSVTGLADNEQFF.

This clonotype was counted a few times. The chain recombines TRBV20-1 with TRBJ2-5; the D gene could be TRBD1 or TRBD2 (6 bases each). CDR1 is DFQATT and CDR2 is SNEGSKA in the germline V gene (reference sequence). The CDR3 has 15 residues. The V end lost 0 bases, the J end lost 2 bases, and 13 bases lay between the germline ends. For the CDR3, the DNA is TGCAGTGCTAGAGATTCGCGGGACACGCAAGAGACCCAGTACTTC. This encodes CSARDSRDTQETQYF.

This chain uses TRBV10-1 with TRBJ1-4; the match to TRBD1 covers 8 bases. The CDR3 runs to 14 residues. The germline V gene encodes CDR1 WNHNN and CDR2 SYGVQD (reference sequence). V lost 6 bases to trimming and J lost 1 base; unmatched junction nucleotides: 1. This CDR3 is CASRDRGTNEKLFF. The CDR3 DNA reads TGCGCCAGCAGAGACAGGGGAACTAATGAAAAACTGTTTTTT.

This chain connects TRBV15 to TRBJ2-2; D is perhaps TRBD1 or TRBD2 (5 bases each). The ends were cut back, 5 bases at V and 2 bases at J, with 12 bases in the middle. There are 15 residues in the CDR3. Germline V gene lookup returns CDR1 LNHNV and CDR2 YYDKDF (reference sequence). CDR3 loop: CATSPLGVNTGELFF. The CDR3 region has the DNA TGTGCCACCAGCCCTCTGGGGGTTAACACCGGGGAGCTGTTTTTT.

This rearrangement joins TRBV19 to TRBJ2-1; 7 nucleotides align to TRBD2. V lost 5 bases, J lost 3 bases, and 10 bases stayed unmatched. Per germline, CDR1 LNHDA and CDR2 SQIVND (reference sequence). The CDR3 is 16 residues long. The CDR3 region has the DNA TGTGCCAGTAGTCCCGCCCCAGCGGGGATCTACAATGAGCAGTTCTTC. Encoded protein: CASSPAPAGIYNEQFF.

This clonotype was detected only a few times. The chain recombines TRBV12-3 or TRBV12-4 with TRBJ2-1; TRBD2 is a possible D gene (7 bases). CDR3 length: 16 residues. Trimming cost V 4 bases and J 6 bases, with 19 bases left between them. In DNA form, the CDR3 reads TGTGCCAGCAGTTCAAGGAGGGGTGGGGGGGCCAATGAGCAGTTCTTC. It translates to CASSSRRGGGANEQFF.

This clonotype was detected only a few times. This chain uses TRBV20-1 with TRBJ1-5; the D is unclear. This CDR3 contains 12 residues. The V and J ends lost 5 bases and 8 bases respectively, with 13 bases between them. The germline V gene has CDR1 DFQATT and CDR2 SNEGSKA (reference sequence). The CDR3: CSAWTAEKPQHF. CDR3 DNA sequence: TGCAGTGCTTGGACCGCCGAGAAGCCCCAGCATTTT.

This clonotype came up many times. The chain carries TRBV5-1 and TRBJ2-1, with TRBD1 as a possible D gene (7 bases). The ends were cut back, 2 bases at V and 6 bases at J, with 21 bases in the middle. CDR1 and CDR2 (germline): SGHRS, YFSETQ. The CDR3 runs 17 residues. The CDR3 region has the DNA TGCGCCAGCAGCTTTCGGCAGGGGGGACAAACCCTCAATGAGCAGTTCTTC. Protein product: CASSFRQGGQTLNEQFF.